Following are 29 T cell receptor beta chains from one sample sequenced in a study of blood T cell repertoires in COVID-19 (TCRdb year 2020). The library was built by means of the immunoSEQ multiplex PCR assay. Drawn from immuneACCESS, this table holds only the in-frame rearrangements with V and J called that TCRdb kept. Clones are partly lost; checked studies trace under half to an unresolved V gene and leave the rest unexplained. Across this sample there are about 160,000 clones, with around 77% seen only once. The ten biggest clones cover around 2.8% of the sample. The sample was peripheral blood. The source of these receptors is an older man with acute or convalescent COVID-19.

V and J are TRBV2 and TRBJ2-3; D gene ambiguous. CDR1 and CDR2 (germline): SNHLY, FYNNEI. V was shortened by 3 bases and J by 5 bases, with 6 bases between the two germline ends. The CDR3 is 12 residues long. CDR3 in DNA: TGTGCCAGCAGTGAGAGTCAAGATACGCAGTATTTT. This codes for CASSESQDTQYF.

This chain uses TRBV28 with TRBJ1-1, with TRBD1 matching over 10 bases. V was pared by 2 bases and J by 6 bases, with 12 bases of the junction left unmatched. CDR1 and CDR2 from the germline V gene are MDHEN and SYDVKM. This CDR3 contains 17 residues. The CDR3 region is CASSLRGTGVLSAEAFF. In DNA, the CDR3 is TGTGCCAGCAGTTTAAGGGGGACAGGGGTTCTAAGTGCTGAAGCTTTCTTT.

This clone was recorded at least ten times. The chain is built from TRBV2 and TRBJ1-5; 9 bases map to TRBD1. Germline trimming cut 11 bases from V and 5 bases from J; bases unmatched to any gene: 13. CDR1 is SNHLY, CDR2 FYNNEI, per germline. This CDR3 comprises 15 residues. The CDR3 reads CAGQQGASPDQPQHF. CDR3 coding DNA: TGTGCCGGACAACAGGGGGCTTCTCCCGATCAGCCCCAGCATTTT.

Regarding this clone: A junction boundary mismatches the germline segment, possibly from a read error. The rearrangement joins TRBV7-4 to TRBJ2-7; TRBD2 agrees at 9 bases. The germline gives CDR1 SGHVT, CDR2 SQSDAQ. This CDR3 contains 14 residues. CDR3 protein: CASSPTPLSGGLCF. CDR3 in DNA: TGTGCCAGCAGCCCCACCCCCCTTAGCGGGGGCCTCTGCTTC.

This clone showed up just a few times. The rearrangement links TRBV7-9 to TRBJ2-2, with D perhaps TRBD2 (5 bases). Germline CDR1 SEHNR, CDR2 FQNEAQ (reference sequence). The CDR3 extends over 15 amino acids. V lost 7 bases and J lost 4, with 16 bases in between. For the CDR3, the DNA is TGTGCCAGCACCCCCGACCGGAGGCCCACCGGGGAGCTGTTTTTT. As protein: CASTPDRRPTGELFF. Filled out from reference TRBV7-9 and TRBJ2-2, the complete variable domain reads DTGVSQNPRHKITKRGQNVTFRCDPISEHNRLYWYRQTLGQGPEFLTYFQNEAQLEKSRLLSDRFSAERPKGSFSTLEIQRTEQGDSAMYLCASTPDRRPTGELFFGEGSRLTVL.

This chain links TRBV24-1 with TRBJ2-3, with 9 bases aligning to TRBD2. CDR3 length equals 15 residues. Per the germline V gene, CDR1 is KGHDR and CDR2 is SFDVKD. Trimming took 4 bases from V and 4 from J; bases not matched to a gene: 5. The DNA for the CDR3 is TGTGCCACCAGTGACGAACTAGCGGGCTCAGATACGCAGTATTTT. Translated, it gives CATSDELAGSDTQYF.

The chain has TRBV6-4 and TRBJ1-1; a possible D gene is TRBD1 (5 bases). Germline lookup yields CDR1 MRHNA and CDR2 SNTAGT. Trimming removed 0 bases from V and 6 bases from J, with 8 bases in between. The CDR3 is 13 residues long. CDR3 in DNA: TGTGCCAGCAGTGACTCAGGAGGGGCTGAAGCTTTCTTT. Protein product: CASSDSGGAEAFF.

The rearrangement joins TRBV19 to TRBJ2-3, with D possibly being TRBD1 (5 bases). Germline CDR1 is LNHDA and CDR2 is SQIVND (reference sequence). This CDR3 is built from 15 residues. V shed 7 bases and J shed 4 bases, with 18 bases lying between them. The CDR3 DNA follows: TGTGCCAGTAAAATCTGGCCAGGGCGCGCAGATACGCAGTATTTT. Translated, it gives CASKIWPGRADTQYF. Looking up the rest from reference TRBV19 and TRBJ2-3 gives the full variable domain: DGGITQSPKYLFRKEGQNVTLSCEQNLNHDAMYWYRQDPGQGLRLIYYSQIVNDFQKGDIAEGYSVSREKKESFPLTVTSAQKNPTAFYLCASKIWPGRADTQYFGPGTRLTVL.

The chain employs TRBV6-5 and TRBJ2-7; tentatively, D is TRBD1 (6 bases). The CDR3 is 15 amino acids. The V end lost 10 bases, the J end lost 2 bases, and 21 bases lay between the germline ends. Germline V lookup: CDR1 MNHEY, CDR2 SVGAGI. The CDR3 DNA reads TGTGCCACCTTCTTCCAGGCAGGGGTCCCCTACGAGCAGTACTTC. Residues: CATFFQAGVPYEQYF.

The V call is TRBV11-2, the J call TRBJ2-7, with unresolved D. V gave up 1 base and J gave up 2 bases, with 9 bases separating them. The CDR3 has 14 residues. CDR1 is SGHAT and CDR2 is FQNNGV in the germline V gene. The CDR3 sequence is CASSLGHKTYEQYF. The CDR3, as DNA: TGTGCCAGCAGCTTAGGACACAAAACCTACGAGCAGTACTTC.

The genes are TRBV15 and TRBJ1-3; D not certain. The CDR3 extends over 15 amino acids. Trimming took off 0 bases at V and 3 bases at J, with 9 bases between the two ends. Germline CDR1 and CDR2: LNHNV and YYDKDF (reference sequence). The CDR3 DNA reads TGTGCCACCAGCAGAGATATGACACATGGAAACACCATATATTTT. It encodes CATSRDMTHGNTIYF.

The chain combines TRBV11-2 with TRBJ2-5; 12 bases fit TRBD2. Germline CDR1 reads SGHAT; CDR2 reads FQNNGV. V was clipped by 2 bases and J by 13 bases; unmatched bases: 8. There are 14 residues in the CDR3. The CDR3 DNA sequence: TGTGCCAGCAGCTTACAGGGACTAGCGGGCCCAGGGTACTTC. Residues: CASSLQGLAGPGYF.

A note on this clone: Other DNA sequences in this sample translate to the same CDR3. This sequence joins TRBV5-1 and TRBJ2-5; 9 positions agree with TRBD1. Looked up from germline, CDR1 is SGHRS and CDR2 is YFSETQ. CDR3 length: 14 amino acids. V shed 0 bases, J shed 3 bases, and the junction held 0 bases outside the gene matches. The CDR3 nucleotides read TGCGCCAGCAGCTTGGGACAGGGGGAAGAGACCCAGTACTTC. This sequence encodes CASSLGQGEETQYF.

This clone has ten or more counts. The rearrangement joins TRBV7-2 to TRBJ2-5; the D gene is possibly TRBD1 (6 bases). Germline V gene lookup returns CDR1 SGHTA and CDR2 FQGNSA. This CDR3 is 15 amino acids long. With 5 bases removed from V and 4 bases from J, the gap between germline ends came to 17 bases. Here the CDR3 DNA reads TGTGCCAGCAGCACTAGTGGCTTAGGGGGAGAGACCCAGTACTTC. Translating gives CASSTSGLGGETQYF.

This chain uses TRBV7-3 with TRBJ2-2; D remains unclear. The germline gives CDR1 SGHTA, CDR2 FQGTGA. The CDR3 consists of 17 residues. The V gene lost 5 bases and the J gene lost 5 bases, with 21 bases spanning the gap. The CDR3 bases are TGTGCCAGCAGCCCGCGACTCGGGTCTTTCGGGACCGGGGAGCTGTTTTTT. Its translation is CASSPRLGSFGTGELFF.

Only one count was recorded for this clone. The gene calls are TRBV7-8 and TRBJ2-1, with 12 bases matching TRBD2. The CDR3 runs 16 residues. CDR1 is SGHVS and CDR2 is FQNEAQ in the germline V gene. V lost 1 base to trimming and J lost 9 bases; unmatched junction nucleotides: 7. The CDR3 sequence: CASSLELAGGLREQFF. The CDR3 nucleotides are TGTGCCAGCAGCTTAGAACTAGCGGGGGGTCTTCGTGAGCAGTTCTTC.

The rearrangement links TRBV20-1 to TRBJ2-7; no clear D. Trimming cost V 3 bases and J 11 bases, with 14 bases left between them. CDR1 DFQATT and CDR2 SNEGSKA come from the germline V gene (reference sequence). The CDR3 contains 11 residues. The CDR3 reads CSASGETRKYF. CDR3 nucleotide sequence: TGCAGTGCTAGCGGCGAAACGAGGAAGTACTTC.

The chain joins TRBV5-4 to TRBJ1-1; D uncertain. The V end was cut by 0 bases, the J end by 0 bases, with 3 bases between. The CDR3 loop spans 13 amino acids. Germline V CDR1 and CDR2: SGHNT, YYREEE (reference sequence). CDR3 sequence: CASSLDMNTEAFF. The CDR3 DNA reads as TGTGCCAGCAGCTTGGACATGAACACTGAAGCTTTCTTT.

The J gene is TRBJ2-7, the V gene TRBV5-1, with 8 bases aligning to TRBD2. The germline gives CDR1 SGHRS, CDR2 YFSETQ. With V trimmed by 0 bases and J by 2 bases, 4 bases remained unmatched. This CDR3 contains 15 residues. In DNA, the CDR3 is TGCGCCAGCAGCTTGGGGATAGCGGGGACCTACGAGCAGTACTTC. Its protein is CASSLGIAGTYEQYF.

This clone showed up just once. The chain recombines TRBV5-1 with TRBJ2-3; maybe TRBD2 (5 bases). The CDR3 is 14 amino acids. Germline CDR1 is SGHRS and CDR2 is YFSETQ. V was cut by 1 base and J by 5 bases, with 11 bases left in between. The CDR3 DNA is TGCGCCAGCAGCTTGACCCTCGGGGAAGATACGCAGTATTTT. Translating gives CASSLTLGEDTQYF.

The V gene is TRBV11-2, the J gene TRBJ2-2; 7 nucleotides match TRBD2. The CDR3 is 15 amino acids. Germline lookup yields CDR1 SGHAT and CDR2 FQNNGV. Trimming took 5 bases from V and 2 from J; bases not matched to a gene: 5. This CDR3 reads CASSPPGLNTGELFF. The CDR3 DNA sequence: TGTGCCAGCAGCCCGCCGGGACTAAACACCGGGGAGCTGTTTTTT.

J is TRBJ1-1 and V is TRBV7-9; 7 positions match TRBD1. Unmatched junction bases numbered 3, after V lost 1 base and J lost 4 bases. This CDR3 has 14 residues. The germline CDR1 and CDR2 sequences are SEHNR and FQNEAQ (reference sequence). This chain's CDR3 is CASSLEGGGTEAFF. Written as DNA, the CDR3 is TGTGCCAGCAGCTTAGAAGGGGGCGGCACTGAAGCTTTCTTT.

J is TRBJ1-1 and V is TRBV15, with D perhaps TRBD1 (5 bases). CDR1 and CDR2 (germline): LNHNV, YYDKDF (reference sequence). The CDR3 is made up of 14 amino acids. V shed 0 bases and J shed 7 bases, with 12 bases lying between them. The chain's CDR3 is CATSRDVGRGEAFF. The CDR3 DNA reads TGTGCCACCAGCAGAGATGTCGGAAGGGGTGAAGCTTTCTTT.

CDR3 sequence (DNA): TGTGCCAGCAGCCTTGGACAGAGCACAGATACGCAGTATTTT. This codes for CASSLGQSTDTQYF. This chain links TRBV11-1 with TRBJ2-3, with a weak D call TRBD1 (6 bases). V was cut by 5 bases and J by 0 bases, with 9 bases left in between. The CDR3 has 14 amino acids. The germline gives CDR1 SGHAT, CDR2 FQDESV (reference sequence).

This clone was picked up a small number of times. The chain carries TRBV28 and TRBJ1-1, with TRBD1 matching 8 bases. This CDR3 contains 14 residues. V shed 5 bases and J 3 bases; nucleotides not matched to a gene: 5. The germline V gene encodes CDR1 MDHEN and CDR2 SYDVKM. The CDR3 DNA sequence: TGTGCCAGCAGTACGCAGGGGGCGGACACTGAAGCTTTCTTT. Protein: CASSTQGADTEAFF.

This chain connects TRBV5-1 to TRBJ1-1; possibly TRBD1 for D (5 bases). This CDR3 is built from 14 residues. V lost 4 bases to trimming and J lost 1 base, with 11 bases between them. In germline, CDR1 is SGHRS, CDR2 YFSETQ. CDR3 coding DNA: TGCGCCAGCAGCGAACAGGAGAGGAACACTGAAGCTTTCTTT. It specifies CASSEQERNTEAFF.

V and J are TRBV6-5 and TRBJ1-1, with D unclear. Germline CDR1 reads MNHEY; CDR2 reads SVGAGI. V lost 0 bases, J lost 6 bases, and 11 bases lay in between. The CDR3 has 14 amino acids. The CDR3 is CASSYSRAEPEAFF. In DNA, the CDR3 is TGTGCCAGCAGTTACTCGAGGGCAGAGCCTGAAGCTTTCTTT.

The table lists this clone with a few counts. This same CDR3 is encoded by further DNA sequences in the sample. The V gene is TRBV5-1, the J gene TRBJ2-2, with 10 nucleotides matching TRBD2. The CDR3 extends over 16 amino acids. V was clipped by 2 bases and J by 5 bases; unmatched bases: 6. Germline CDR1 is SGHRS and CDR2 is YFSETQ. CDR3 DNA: TGCGCCAGCAGCTTCTCAGCGGGGGGGCAAACCGGGGAGCTGTTTTTT. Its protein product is CASSFSAGGQTGELFF.

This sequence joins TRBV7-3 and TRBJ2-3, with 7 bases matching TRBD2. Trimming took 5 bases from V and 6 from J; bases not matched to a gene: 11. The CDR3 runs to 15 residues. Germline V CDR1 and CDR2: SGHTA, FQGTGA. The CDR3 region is CASSLGSSGLDTQYF. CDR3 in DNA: TGTGCCAGCAGCCTTGGTTCTAGCGGTCTGGATACGCAGTATTTT.